These T cell receptor beta chains were read from a single sample in a study of cytomegalovirus exposure and HLA in healthy donors. Using immunoSEQ multiplex PCR, the repertoire was profiled, and TCRdb retains in-frame clones only, with some absent. The table shows roughly 160,000 clones, with about 79% occurring only once. Sequenced sample: PBMCs. These receptor sequences come from a man in his forties or fifties in good health and CMV-seropositive. The CDR3 runs from the conserved cysteine through the conserved F or W. D genes are given only for firm matches. Rows may omit the clone size; those that give it use once, few, many or a size class.

length	size	V	J	D	CDR3	DNA
16	NA	TRBV5-4	TRBJ2-2	TRBD1	CASSWPGGVIAGELFF	TGTGCCAGCAGCTGGCCAGGGGGCGTAATAGCCGGGGAGCTGTTTTTT
15	NA	TRBV5-1	TRBJ2-2	TRBD2	CASSWGTSRLGELFF	TGCGCCAGCAGCTGGGGGACTAGCCGGCTCGGGGAGCTGTTTTTT
13	NA	TRBV6-5	TRBJ2-3	NA	CASSRTRADTQYF	TGTGCCAGCAGTCGGACGCGGGCAGATACGCAGTATTTT
16	NA	TRBV7-6	TRBJ2-2	TRBD2	CASSRSGGPRAGELFF	TGTGCCAGCAGCCGTAGCGGGGGCCCTAGGGCCGGGGAGCTGTTTTTT
14	NA	TRBV5-4	TRBJ1-2	NA	CASSLDPGVFGYTF	TGTGCCAGCAGCTTGGACCCGGGTGTGTTTGGCTACACCTTC
15	NA	TRBV9	TRBJ2-2	NA	CASSFRSVNTGELFF	TGTGCCAGCAGCTTCCGGAGTGTGAACACCGGGGAGCTGTTTTTT
14	NA	TRBV18	TRBJ1-2	TRBD1	CASSPPGQGYGYTF	TGTGCCAGCTCACCTCCGGGACAGGGCTATGGCTACACCTTC
20	NA	TRBV28	TRBJ2-3	TRBD2	CASSLWSGTSGFRGTDTQYF	TGTGCCAGCAGTTTATGGTCCGGGACTAGCGGGTTCAGGGGCACAGATACGCAGTATTTT
15	few	TRBV19	TRBJ2-5	TRBD2	CASNQGLAAKETQYF	TGTGCCAGTAACCAGGGACTAGCGGCGAAAGAGACCCAGTACTTC
17	NA	TRBV4-3	TRBJ2-3	TRBD2	CASSQDISGGATDTQYF	TGCGCCAGCAGCCAAGATATTAGCGGGGGGGCCACAGATACGCAGTATTTT
16	NA	TRBV7-9	TRBJ2-1	NA	CASSSQFRVSSYEQFF	TGTGCCAGCAGCTCTCAGTTTAGAGTTTCTAGTTATGAGCAGTTCTTC
15	NA	TRBV9	TRBJ2-2	TRBD1	CASSVGQGAPGELFF	TGTGCCAGCAGCGTAGGTCAGGGGGCGCCCGGGGAGCTGTTTTTT
15	NA	TRBV10-1	TRBJ1-5	TRBD1	CASSQPGQQGQPQHF	TGCGCCAGCAGCCAACCGGGACAGCAGGGGCAGCCCCAGCATTTT
16	NA	TRBV14	TRBJ1-4	NA	CASSRGGRLSGEKLFF	TGTGCCAGCAGCCGGGGAGGACGGCTTTCTGGCGAAAAACTGTTTTTT
15	NA	TRBV4-1	TRBJ1-5	TRBD1	CASSPGTGGYQPQHF	TGCGCCAGCAGCCCCGGGACAGGGGGTTATCAGCCCCAGCATTTT
14	NA	TRBV28	TRBJ2-1	NA	CASSRWPRDNEQFF	TGTGCCAGCAGTCGATGGCCCCGGGACAATGAGCAGTTCTTC
15	NA	TRBV19	TRBJ1-5	NA	CASSMGRRPDQPQHF	TGTGCCAGTAGTATGGGGCGGCGACCGGATCAGCCCCAGCATTTT